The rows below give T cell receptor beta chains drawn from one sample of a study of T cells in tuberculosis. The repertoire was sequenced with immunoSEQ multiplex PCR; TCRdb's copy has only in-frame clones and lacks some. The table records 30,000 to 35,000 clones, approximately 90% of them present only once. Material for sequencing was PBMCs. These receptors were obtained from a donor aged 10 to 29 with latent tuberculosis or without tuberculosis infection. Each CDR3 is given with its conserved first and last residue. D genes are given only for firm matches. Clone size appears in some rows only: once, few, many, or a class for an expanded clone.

TGTGCCAGCAGTTTACCGGGTACAGATACGCAGTATTTT CASSLPGTDTQYF TRBJ2-3 . . TRBV27
TGTGCCAGCAGCTACAGGGGAGTTAATCAGCCCCAGCATTTT CASSYRGVNQPQHF TRBJ1-5 . TRBD1 TRBV27
TGTGCCCTAAGAGTTTGGGACACCAGAAAGGGGAACTATGGCTACACCTTC CALRVWDTRKGNYGYTF TRBJ1-2 . . TRBV10-3
TGTGCCAGCAGTTACGTGGACAGAGCCTACGAGCAGTACTTC CASSYVDRAYEQYF TRBJ2-7 . . TRBV6-5
TGTGCCAGTAGTCCACCCACAGGGAGCACAGATACGCAGTATTTT CASSPPTGSTDTQYF TRBJ2-3 . . TRBV19
TGTGCCAGCAGCCTAATAGCGGATACGCAGTATTTT CASSLIADTQYF TRBJ2-3 few . TRBV9
TGTGCCAGCAGTTACTCCTACACCGGGGAGCTGTTTTTT CASSYSYTGELFF TRBJ2-2 . . TRBV6-5
TGTGCCAGCAGTGCACGACAGGGGGGCGGGGGCTACACCTTC CASSARQGGGGYTF TRBJ1-2 . TRBD1 TRBV25-1
TGTGCTAGTATTGGCGGTAGACGAGGTGAAAAACTGTTTTTT CASIGGRRGEKLFF TRBJ1-4 few . TRBV12-5
TGTGCCTGGAGTGTATTCGGGAGCCTAACTATTAATACGCAGTATTTT CAWSVFGSLTINTQYF TRBJ2-3 . . TRBV30
TGTGCCAGCAGTTTATTTCCAGGAGGGGCCACTGAAGCTTTCTTT CASSLFPGGATEAFF TRBJ1-1 . . TRBV28
TGTGCCAGCAGCTACCTGGGACAGACTACCACCGGGGAGCTGTTTTTT CASSYLGQTTTGELFF TRBJ2-2 once TRBD1 TRBV7-2
TGTGCCTGGGTACAGGGCGCTTCACCCCTCCACTTT CAWVQGASPLHF TRBJ1-6 . . TRBV30
TGCGCCAGCAGTCGGCTAGCGGGGGATACGCAGTATTTT CASSRLAGDTQYF TRBJ2-3 . TRBD2 TRBV5-1
TGTGCCAGCAGCTTGGGTTATGGAAACACCATATATTTT CASSLGYGNTIYF TRBJ1-3 . . TRBV5-6
TGTGCCAGCAGCCCGTTCAATCAGCCCCAGCATTTT CASSPFNQPQHF TRBJ1-5 . . TRBV7-2
TGCAGCGTTGAGAGGACAGGGTGGTCACCCCTCCACTTT CSVERTGWSPLHF TRBJ1-6 . TRBD1 TRBV29-1
TGTGCCAGCAGCTTCCGGGGGGGGAATGAGCAGTTCTTC CASSFRGGNEQFF TRBJ2-1 few TRBD2 TRBV7-8
TGCGCCAGCAGACCGGGGACAGGGGGAACCGGGGAGCTGTTTTTT CASRPGTGGTGELFF TRBJ2-2 . TRBD1 TRBV5-1
TGCAGCTCGCAAAAGGGGCGGGGAGGCTACACCTTC CSSQKGRGGYTF TRBJ1-2 . . TRBV29-1
TGTGCCAGCAGCTTCTGGGACAGGGAGAATGGCTACACCTTC CASSFWDRENGYTF TRBJ1-2 . TRBD1 TRBV7-9
TGTGCCAGCAGCCTAGTAGGGGAGCTGTTTTTT CASSLVGELFF TRBJ2-2 once . TRBV11-2
TGTGCCAGTAACCTCAGGACGGGAAATAGCAATCAGCCCCAGCATTTT CASNLRTGNSNQPQHF TRBJ1-5 . . TRBV19
TGTGCCAGCACCCTCAGCGGTGGCTCCTATAATTCACCCCTCCACTTT CASTLSGGSYNSPLHF TRBJ1-6 . . TRBV27
TGTGCCAGCAGTGCGGTAGGACACTATTTGGACAATGAGCAGTTCTTC CASSAVGHYLDNEQFF TRBJ2-1 . . TRBV25-1
TGTGCCAGCAGCCCGGACGGGACAAGAAATGAAAAACTGTTTTTT CASSPDGTRNEKLFF TRBJ1-4 . . TRBV5-4
TGCAGTGTCACAACTAATGAAAAACTGTTTTTT CSVTTNEKLFF TRBJ1-4 . . TRBV20-1
TGTGCCAGCAGGGTCCGGACAGGGTCCAACGAGCAGTACTTC CASRVRTGSNEQYF TRBJ2-7 . TRBD1 TRBV7-2
TGTGCCAGCAGCCGGACTAGGGAGACCCAGTACTTC CASSRTRETQYF TRBJ2-5 . TRBD2 TRBV7-9
TGTGCCAGCAATACACAGAAGAACACTGAAGCTTTCTTT CASNTQKNTEAFF TRBJ1-1 . . TRBV6-5
TGTGCCAGCAGCCCTACACAGGGGGCGAGCACCGGGGAGCTGTTTTTT CASSPTQGASTGELFF TRBJ2-2 . TRBD1 TRBV11-3
TGTGCCAGCAGCCCTTTTGGGACTCAGTCCTACAATGAGCAGTTCTTC CASSPFGTQSYNEQFF TRBJ2-1 . . TRBV9
TGTGCCAGCAGCTTAGCGGGGGGGCAAGAGACCCAGTACTTC CASSLAGGQETQYF TRBJ2-5 . TRBD2 TRBV7-2
TGTGCCAGCAGTTTAATAGGGGAGGGGGACCCTGAAGCTTTCTTT CASSLIGEGDPEAFF TRBJ1-1 once . TRBV27
TGTGCCAGCAGTGAAGTCGGAGGGTTTCGAGCTTTCTTT CASSEVGGFRAFF TRBJ1-1 . . TRBV6-1
TGTGCCAGCAGCCGCCCGGACAGACTCTCCTACGAGCAGTACTTC CASSRPDRLSYEQYF TRBJ2-7 . . TRBV28
TGTGCCTGGACCCAACCCCTCCGACTAGCGGGAGAAAGAGGCGAGCAGTACTTC CAWTQPLRLAGERGEQYF TRBJ2-7 . TRBD2 TRBV30
TGTGCCACCAGCAGGTTCAGGGGGCTGGGTGAAGCTTTCTTT CATSRFRGLGEAFF TRBJ1-1 . TRBD1 TRBV15
TGCGCCAGCAGCTTGGGGCCAGCCTACGAGCAGTACTTC CASSLGPAYEQYF TRBJ2-7 . . TRBV5-1
TGTGCCAGCAGCTTAGTGGCGCGCCCCTTAGAGGACACCGGGGAGCTGTTTTTT CASSLVARPLEDTGELFF TRBJ2-2 . . TRBV7-9
TGCGCCAGCAGCCCACAGGCTGGCGGGAGGATACATACGCAGTATTTT CASSPQAGGRIHTQYF TRBJ2-3 . TRBD2 TRBV5-1
TGTGCCAGCAGCTTAGGAGGGACAGGGACGAGTGAGCAGTTCTTC CASSLGGTGTSEQFF TRBJ2-1 . TRBD1 TRBV7-9
TGTGCCAGCACAGGGGCAGCTAACTATGGCTACACCTTC CASTGAANYGYTF TRBJ1-2 . . TRBV6-5
TGTGCCAGTAGTATCAGACTACAGGGAGCGGAAGGCTACACCTTC CASSIRLQGAEGYTF TRBJ1-2 . . TRBV19
TGTGCCAGCAGTGAAGTAGGAAACACCATATATTTT CASSEVGNTIYF TRBJ1-3 . . TRBV6-1